These T cell receptor beta chains were read from a single sample in a study of cytomegalovirus exposure and HLA in healthy donors. Repertoires were generated with immunoSEQ multiplex PCR, while TCRdb's copy carries only in-frame clones and drops some. The sample has fewer than 200,000 clones, about 79% seen once. The material sequenced was PBMCs. The receptors were sampled from a female donor in good health and CMV-seronegative. CDR3s include the opening cysteine and the closing phenylalanine or tryptophan. Fields, in order: clone size, J gene, V gene, D gene, CDR3 DNA, CDR3 protein. The D gene is left open where the match is weak. Some rows mark clone size as missing; the rest say once, few, many or name a class of expanded clone.

clone size: -
J gene: TRBJ2-7
V gene: TRBV4-2
D gene: TRBD1
CDR3 DNA: TGTGCCAGCAGCCAGGGGACAGGGGCCACTTCCTACGAGCAGTACTTC
CDR3 protein: CASSQGTGATSYEQYF

clone size: -
J gene: TRBJ2-7
V gene: TRBV6-5
D gene: TRBD2
CDR3 DNA: TGTGCCAGCAGTTCGGGACTAGCGGGGGCCTACGAGCAGTACTTC
CDR3 protein: CASSSGLAGAYEQYF

clone size: -
J gene: TRBJ2-5
V gene: TRBV10-3
D gene: -
CDR3 DNA: TGTGCCATCAGTGAGTCGAAACGGGGGGCGCTCGTGTGGACCCAGTACTTC
CDR3 protein: CAISESKRGALVWTQYF

clone size: -
J gene: TRBJ2-1
V gene: TRBV7-2
D gene: TRBD2
CDR3 DNA: TGTGCCAGCAGCCTCCTCGGCGGGAGACACAATGAGCAGTTCTTC
CDR3 protein: CASSLLGGRHNEQFF

clone size: few
J gene: TRBJ2-3
V gene: TRBV6-6
D gene: -
CDR3 DNA: TGTGCCAGCAGGACCCCGGGCGGGGCGCATACGCAGTATTTT
CDR3 protein: CASRTPGGAHTQYF

clone size: -
J gene: TRBJ2-3
V gene: TRBV7-6
D gene: -
CDR3 DNA: TGTGCCAGCAGCTTAGCGTGGTCGGGGGGCACAGATACGCAGTATTTT
CDR3 protein: CASSLAWSGGTDTQYF

clone size: -
J gene: TRBJ1-2
V gene: TRBV19
D gene: TRBD1
CDR3 DNA: TGTGCCAGTAGTTCCAGGACAGGGGGCTCCTATGGCTACACCTTC
CDR3 protein: CASSSRTGGSYGYTF

clone size: -
J gene: TRBJ2-7
V gene: TRBV27
D gene: -
CDR3 DNA: TGTGCCAGCAGTTTATGGTTTGCGGGCAGTTCCTACGAGCAGTACTTC
CDR3 protein: CASSLWFAGSSYEQYF

clone size: -
J gene: TRBJ2-1
V gene: TRBV7-9
D gene: -
CDR3 DNA: TGTGCCAGCAGCTCTGGGACTCCCAGGGACAATGAGCAGTTCTTC
CDR3 protein: CASSSGTPRDNEQFF

clone size: few
J gene: TRBJ1-5
V gene: TRBV19
D gene: -
CDR3 DNA: TGTGCCAGTAGCGCGCAGGGAAGGATCGATCAGCCCCAGCATTTT
CDR3 protein: CASSAQGRIDQPQHF

clone size: -
J gene: TRBJ2-7
V gene: TRBV9
D gene: TRBD2
CDR3 DNA: TGTGCCAGCAGTCAAGGGGGCGGGGGGGGCCTATACGAGCAGTACTTC
CDR3 protein: CASSQGGGGGLYEQYF

clone size: -
J gene: TRBJ1-6
V gene: TRBV4-1
D gene: TRBD1
CDR3 DNA: TGCGCCAGCAGCCAAGACAGGGACAGGAATTTTTCACCCCTCCACTTT
CDR3 protein: CASSQDRDRNFSPLHF